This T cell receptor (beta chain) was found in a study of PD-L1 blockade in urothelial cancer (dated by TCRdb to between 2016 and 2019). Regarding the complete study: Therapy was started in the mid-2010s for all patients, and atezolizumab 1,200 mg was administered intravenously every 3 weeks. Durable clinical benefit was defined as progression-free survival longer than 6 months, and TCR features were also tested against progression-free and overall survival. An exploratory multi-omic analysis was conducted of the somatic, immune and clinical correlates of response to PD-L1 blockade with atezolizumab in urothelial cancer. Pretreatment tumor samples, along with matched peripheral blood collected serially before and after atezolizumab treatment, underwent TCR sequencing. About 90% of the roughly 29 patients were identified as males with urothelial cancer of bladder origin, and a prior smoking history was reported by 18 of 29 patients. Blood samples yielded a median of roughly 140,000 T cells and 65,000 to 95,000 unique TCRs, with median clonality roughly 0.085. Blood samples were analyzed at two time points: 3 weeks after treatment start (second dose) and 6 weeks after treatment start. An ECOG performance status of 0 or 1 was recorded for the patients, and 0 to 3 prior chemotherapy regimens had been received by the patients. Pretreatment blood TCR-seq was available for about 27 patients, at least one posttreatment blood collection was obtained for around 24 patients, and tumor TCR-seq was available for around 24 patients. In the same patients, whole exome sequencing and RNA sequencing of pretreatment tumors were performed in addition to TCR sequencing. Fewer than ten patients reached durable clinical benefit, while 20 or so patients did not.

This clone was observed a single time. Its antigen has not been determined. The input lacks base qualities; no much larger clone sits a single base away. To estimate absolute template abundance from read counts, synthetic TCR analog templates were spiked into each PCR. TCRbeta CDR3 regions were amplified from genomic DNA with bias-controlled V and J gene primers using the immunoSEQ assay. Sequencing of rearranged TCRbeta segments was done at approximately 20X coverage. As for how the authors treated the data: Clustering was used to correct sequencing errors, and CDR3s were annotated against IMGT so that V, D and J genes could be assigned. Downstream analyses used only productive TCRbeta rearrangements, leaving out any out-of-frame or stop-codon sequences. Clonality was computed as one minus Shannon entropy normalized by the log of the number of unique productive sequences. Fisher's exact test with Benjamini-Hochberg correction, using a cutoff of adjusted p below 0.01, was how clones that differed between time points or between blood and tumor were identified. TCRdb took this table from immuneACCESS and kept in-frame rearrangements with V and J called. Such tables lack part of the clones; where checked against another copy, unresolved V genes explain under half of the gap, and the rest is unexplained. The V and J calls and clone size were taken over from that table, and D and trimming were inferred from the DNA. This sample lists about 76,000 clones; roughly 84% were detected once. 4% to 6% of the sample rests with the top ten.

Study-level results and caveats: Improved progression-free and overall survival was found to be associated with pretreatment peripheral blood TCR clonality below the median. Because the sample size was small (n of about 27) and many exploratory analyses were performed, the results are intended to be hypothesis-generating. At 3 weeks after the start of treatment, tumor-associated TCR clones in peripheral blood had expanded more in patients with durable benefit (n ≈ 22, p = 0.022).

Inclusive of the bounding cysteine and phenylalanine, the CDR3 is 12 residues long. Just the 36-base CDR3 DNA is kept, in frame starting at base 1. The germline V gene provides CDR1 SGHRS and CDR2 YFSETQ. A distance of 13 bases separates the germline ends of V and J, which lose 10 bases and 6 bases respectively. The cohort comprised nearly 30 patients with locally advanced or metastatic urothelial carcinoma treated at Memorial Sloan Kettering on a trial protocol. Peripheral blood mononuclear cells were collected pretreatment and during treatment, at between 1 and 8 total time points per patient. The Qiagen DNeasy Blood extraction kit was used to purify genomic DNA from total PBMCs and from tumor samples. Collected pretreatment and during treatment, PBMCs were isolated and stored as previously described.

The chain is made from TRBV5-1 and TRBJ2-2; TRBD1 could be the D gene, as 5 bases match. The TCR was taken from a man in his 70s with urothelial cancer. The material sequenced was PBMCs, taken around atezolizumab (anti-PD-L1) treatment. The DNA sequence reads TGCGCCGGACATGATCCGGCCGGGGAGCTGTTTTTT. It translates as CAGHDPAGELFF. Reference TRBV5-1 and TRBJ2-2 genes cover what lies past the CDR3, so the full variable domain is KAGVTQTPRYLIKTRGQQVTLSCSPISGHRSVSWYQQTPGQGLQFLFEYFSETQRNKGNFPGRFSGRQFSNSRSEMNVSTLELGDSALYLCAGHDPAGELFFGEGSRLTVL.